A selection of T cell receptor beta chains follows, all from one sample in a study of T cells after yellow fever vaccination. One entry per CDR3 protein, called by TCRdb with MiXCR from the 5' RACE reads. This repertoire shows 320,000 or so distinct CDR3 sequences, 7% to 10% found once; its top ten account for under 20%. The sample was PBMCs, taken about 41 days after the first yellow fever vaccination. These receptors were collected from a man aged 18 to 29 who received the YFV17D yellow fever vaccine. Each CDR3 is given with its conserved first and last residue. A D gene is named only where the DNA matches it firmly. Size tells how often a clone was seen (once, few, many) or the class of an expanded clone, and some rows leave it out.

J,size,V,D,DNA,CDR3
TRBJ2-2,few,TRBV3-1,-,TGTGCCAGCAGCCACTCCGGAAGGGGGGAGAGGGAGCTGTTTTTT,CASSHSGRGERELFF
TRBJ2-7,few,TRBV7-2,TRBD1,TGTGCCAGCCAATTCACCGGGACAGGGTCCTACGAGCAGTACTTC,CASQFTGTGSYEQYF
TRBJ1-1,many,TRBV6-2/TRBV6-3,-,TGTGCCAGCAGGAGGGACACCCTGAACACTGAAGCTTTCTTT,CASRRDTLNTEAFF
TRBJ1-2,-,TRBV7-9,TRBD1,TGTGCCAGCAGCCCGAGACAGGGTTGGGACTATGGCTACACCTTC,CASSPRQGWDYGYTF
TRBJ2-7,few,TRBV7-2,TRBD1,TGTGCCAGCAGCCTCGCGTTCCGAAACAGGGGCCCTTACGAGCAGTACTTC,CASSLAFRNRGPYEQYF
TRBJ1-2,few,TRBV12-3/TRBV12-4,TRBD1,TGTGCCAGCAGCTTGACAGGGGCCAACTATGGCTACACCTTC,CASSLTGANYGYTF
TRBJ2-7,few,TRBV5-1,-,TGCGCCAGCAGCTCCCAGGGTCCCAGCGAGCAGTACTTC,CASSSQGPSEQYF
TRBJ1-6,few,TRBV20-1,-,TGCAGTGCCCTTTCCCCGGTCCTTCGGGATTCACCCCTCCACTTT,CSALSPVLRDSPLHF
TRBJ2-2,-,TRBV9,-,TGTGCCAGCAGCGTATCCCCCGGGGAGCTGTTTTTT,CASSVSPGELFF
TRBJ2-3,few,TRBV5-6,-,TGTGCCAGCAGCTTGGGACGGAGGACTTGGTATTTT,CASSLGRRTWYF
TRBJ2-3,few,TRBV27,-,TGTGCCAGCAGTTTACTTCCAGGGGCCCTCACAGATACGCAGTATTTT,CASSLLPGALTDTQYF
TRBJ1-2,-,TRBV7-9,-,TGTGCCAGCAGCTTAGTAGGCGGAAAACATAACTATGGCTACACCTTC,CASSLVGGKHNYGYTF
TRBJ2-4,-,TRBV6-2/TRBV6-3,TRBD2,TGTGCCAGCAGTTACTCGGGCGAACTAGCGTCCAAAAACATTCAGTACTTC,CASSYSGELASKNIQYF
TRBJ2-5,many,TRBV7-7,-,TGTGCCAGCAGCTTAGGCCCGGGGCTCCCGGAGACCCAGTACTTC,CASSLGPGLPETQYF
TRBJ2-1,few,TRBV4-3,-,TGCGCCAGCAGCCCCACCGCGCAGGGGAATGAGCAGTTCTTC,CASSPTAQGNEQFF
TRBJ1-4,-,TRBV10-3,-,TGTGCCATCAGTGAGCTTGGCAGCACCTCAACTAATGAAAAACTGTTTTTT,CAISELGSTSTNEKLFF
TRBJ2-5,few,TRBV6-5,TRBD1,TGTGCCAGCAGTCGTCGACCCAGGGGGCAAGAGACCCAGTACTTC,CASSRRPRGQETQYF
TRBJ1-2,-,TRBV6-1,-,TGTGCCAGCAGTCCTGGGGGAACCGCCTATGGCTACACCTTC,CASSPGGTAYGYTF
TRBJ1-6,few,TRBV9,TRBD1,TGTGCCAGCAGCGTGCGGGACAGGGGGCATCTTGATAATTCACCCCTCCACTTT,CASSVRDRGHLDNSPLHF
TRBJ2-1,-,TRBV20-1,-,TGCAGTGCTAGGGAAACGGTCTCCTACAATGAGCAGTTCTTC,CSARETVSYNEQFF
TRBJ1-1,few,TRBV6-1,-,TGTGCCAGCATTCTGAACGTGAAAACCACTGAAGCTTTCTTT,CASILNVKTTEAFF
TRBJ2-2,-,TRBV5-4,TRBD2,TGTGCCAGCAGCTTAACAGCGGGGGGCAACACCGGGGAGCTGTTTTTT,CASSLTAGGNTGELFF
TRBJ1-3,-,TRBV12-3/TRBV12-4,-,TGTGCCAGCACACCCTCGGACCCGTTCTCTGGAAACACCATAAATTTT,CASTPSDPFSGNTINF
TRBJ2-7,few,TRBV25-1,-,TGTGCCAGCAAAGAAATCCACGAGCAGTACTTC,CASKEIHEQYF
TRBJ2-1,-,TRBV7-6,-,TGTCCCAGCACCCTAGCGTGGCGGGGACCTCGGAATGAGCAGTTCTTC,CPSTLAWRGPRNEQFF
TRBJ1-6,-,TRBV6-5,-,TGTGCCAGCAGTTACTCCGAACCGGGTTGGAATTCACCCCTCCACTTT,CASSYSEPGWNSPLHF
TRBJ2-3,many,TRBV7-2,-,TGTGCCAGCAGCTTCAGGTTCCCAGATACGCAGTATTTT,CASSFRFPDTQYF
TRBJ1-2,-,TRBV6-5,TRBD1,TGTGCCAGCAGCAGGACAGGGGAAGGCTACACCTTC,CASSRTGEGYTF
TRBJ2-7,many,TRBV18,TRBD2,TGTGCCAGCTCACCACCTCTAGCGGGTGCCTACGAGCAGTACTTC,CASSPPLAGAYEQYF
TRBJ2-3,-,TRBV6-4,-,TGTGCCAGCCGCCGGGACCCCCTGGATACGCAGTATTTT,CASRRDPLDTQYF
TRBJ2-3,-,TRBV18,-,TGTGCCAGCTCACCAGGACGACAGACCACAGATACGCAGTATTTT,CASSPGRQTTDTQYF